The 6 T cell receptor beta chains below all came from one sample that was sequenced in a study of cytomegalovirus exposure and HLA in healthy donors. 60 Vbeta and 13 Jbeta primers were used in PCR. Only in-frame clones appear in the TCRdb table, and some are missing; sequencing was by immunoSEQ multiplex PCR. The data show roughly 190,000 clones, 60% to 80% seen once. Sequencing used PBMCs. Receptors were obtained from a woman aged 18-29 years in good health and CMV-seronegative.

This sequence joins TRBV30 and TRBJ2-5, with D possibly TRBD1 on 6 matching bases. The DNA end is more similar to TRBJ2-7, so the J call may be wrong. This CDR3 region has 13 residues. The germline CDR1 and CDR2 sequences are GTSNPN and SVGIG (reference sequence). The DNA for the CDR3 is TGTGCCTGGAGTAAGGACAGAAGATACGAGCAGTACTTC. Amino acid sequence: CAWSKDRRYEQYF.

The genes are TRBV5-4 and TRBJ1-2; 9 positions agree with TRBD1. The CDR3 sequence is 18 residues long. With V trimmed by 0 bases and J by 6 bases, 15 bases remained unmatched. From germline, CDR1 is SGHNT and CDR2 YYREEE (reference sequence). The CDR3, as DNA: TGTGCCAGCAGCTTGGGGATCGGGACAGGGCCTTTTATGGATGGCTACACCTTC. Its protein is CASSLGIGTGPFMDGYTF.

The rearrangement links TRBV5-1 to TRBJ1-2; D not resolved. Trimming stripped 0 bases from V and 6 bases from J, with 9 bases between. Germline CDR1 reads SGHRS; CDR2 reads YFSETQ. The length of the CDR3 is 13 residues. CDR3: CASSLEQMDGYTF. CDR3 bases: TGCGCCAGCAGCTTGGAACAGATGGATGGCTACACCTTC.

The V and J genes are TRBV19 and TRBJ2-3; TRBD1 matches 7 bases. The CDR3 is 13 amino acids. The V and J ends lost 8 bases and 2 bases, in that order; junction bases with no gene match: 4. Germline V gives CDR1 LNHDA, CDR2 SQIVND (reference sequence). The CDR3 bases are TGTGCCAGTGCCCAGGGGGTCACAGATACGCAGTATTTT. Protein sequence: CASAQGVTDTQYF.

CDR3 in DNA: TGCGCCAGCAGCTTGACATACACAGGGGGCAATGAGCAGTTCTTC. Translation: CASSLTYTGGNEQFF. The rearrangement joins TRBV5-1 to TRBJ2-1, with 8 bases identical to TRBD1. This CDR3 comprises 15 residues. Losses at the gene ends were 1 base for V and 6 bases for J; bases not matched to a gene: 6. CDR1 and CDR2 from the germline V gene are SGHRS and YFSETQ.

The J gene is TRBJ2-7, the V gene TRBV9; D not certain. The V and J ends lost 3 bases and 3 bases respectively, with 4 bases between them. The CDR3 is 11 amino acids. Germline-derived CDR1 and CDR2 are SGDLS and YYNGEE. The CDR3 nucleotides read TGTGCCAGCAGCGACAACTACGAGCAGTACTTC. It yields the protein CASSDNYEQYF.